These 6 T cell receptor beta chains came from one sample sequenced in a study of Tregs in tolerant kidney transplant recipients. Sequencing used immunoSEQ multiplex PCR; TCRdb keeps in-frame clones, though not all of them. Altogether approximately 260,000 clones are present, 84% being singletons, with the ten largest covering 0.64%. The source material was CD4+ T cells from blood. Every receptor here comes from a human donor in good health.

This clone was counted a few times. The chain joins TRBV11-2 to TRBJ1-2; D is unclear. Germline CDR1 SGHAT, CDR2 FQNNGV. The V end lost 2 bases, the J end lost 2 bases, and 9 bases lay between the germline ends. The CDR3 is 14 residues long. CDR3 DNA sequence: TGTGCCAGCAGCTTATCGGACGGGAACTATGGCTACACCTTC. Its protein is CASSLSDGNYGYTF. Looking up the rest from reference TRBV11-2 and TRBJ1-2 gives the full variable domain: EAGVAQSPRYKIIEKRQSVAFWCNPISGHATLYWYQQILGQGPKLLIQFQNNGVVDDSQLPKDRFSAERLKGVDSTLKIQPAKLEDSAVYLCASSLSDGNYGYTFGSGTRLTVV.

This chain joins TRBV7-9 and TRBJ1-1; D remains ambiguous. Deletions cut 6 bases from V and 2 bases from J, with 10 bases between. Germline lookup yields CDR1 SEHNR and CDR2 FQNEAQ (reference sequence). The CDR3 has 13 residues. CDR3 nucleotides: TGTGCCAGCAGGCGAGCAGCCAACACTGAAGCTTTCTTT. Its protein is CASRRAANTEAFF. The variable domain in full, with the rest retrieved from reference TRBV7-9 and TRBJ1-1, is DTGVSQNPRHKITKRGQNVTFRCDPISEHNRLYWYRQTLGQGPEFLTYFQNEAQLEKSRLLSDRFSAERPKGSFSTLEIQRTEQGDSAMYLCASRRAANTEAFFGQGTRLTVV.

This chain connects TRBV5-4 to TRBJ2-5, with 9 bases aligning to TRBD1. This CDR3 has 15 residues. Germline V gives CDR1 SGHNT, CDR2 YYREEE (reference sequence). J lost 14 bases, V lost 9 bases, and 23 bases had no gene match. The CDR3 region has the DNA TGTGCCACCAATGACCCCGGGACAGGGCAAAGAGACCCCTACTTC. It is translated as CATNDPGTGQRDPYF.

This chain joins TRBV4-1 and TRBJ2-1; D possibly corresponds to TRBD2 (6 bases). This CDR3 region has 14 residues. CDR1 is MGHRA, CDR2 YSYEKL, per germline. The V gene lost 3 bases and the J gene lost 6 bases, with 12 bases spanning the gap. CDR3 in amino acids: CASSHQLASNEQFF. The CDR3 DNA follows: TGCGCCAGCAGCCACCAACTAGCTTCCAATGAGCAGTTCTTC.

This CDR3 reads CASANGGGRGIEEQYF. Here the CDR3 DNA reads TGTGCCAGCGCCAACGGAGGGGGCAGGGGTATAGAGGAGCAGTACTTC. The V gene is TRBV5-4, the J gene TRBJ2-7; D is possibly TRBD1 (7 bases). Germline V gene data show CDR1 as SGHNT and CDR2 as YYREEE (reference sequence). V lost 7 bases and J 7 bases, leaving 27 bases between the germline ends. CDR3 size: 16 residues.

V and J are TRBV5-8 and TRBJ2-5; weak D call: TRBD2 (6 bases). Trimming took off 3 bases at V and 4 bases at J, with 13 bases between the two ends. Germline V lookup: CDR1 SGHTS, CDR2 YDEGEE. There are 14 residues in the CDR3. Here the CDR3 reads CASSSRDSGETQYF. CDR3 bases: TGTGCCAGCAGCTCACGGGACTCCGGAGAGACCCAGTACTTC.